These 10 T cell receptor beta chains originate from one sample sequenced in a study of regulatory T cells in long-lasting Graves disease. Time point: newly diagnosed GD, antithyroid drugs for less than 3 months. TCR sequences were obtained from RNA taken from PBMCs. CDR3 regions were amplified by Arm-PCR using iRepertoire HTBI primers to build TCR beta libraries. TCRdb recomputed calls from the multiplex PCR reads with MiXCR, one row per CDR3 protein. The sample includes 620,000 or so distinct CDR3 sequences, approximately 15% of them seen just once. These same data were also listed under a study on T cells in Graves' hyperthyroidism and ophthalmopathy.

Sequenced material: peripheral blood mononuclear cells (PBMCs), taken at new diagnosis, from a patient treated with antithyroid drugs. These receptors were collected from a woman aged 30 to 39 with Graves disease.

This clonotype occurred many times. The rearrangement uses TRBV7-9 and TRBJ2-1, with TRBD2 as a possible D gene (5 bases). The CDR3 covers 16 residues. Trimming left V 2 bases short and J 0 bases short, with 11 bases between. The germline CDR1 and CDR2 sequences are SEHNR and FQNEAQ (reference sequence). The CDR3 protein is CASSLSGLSSYNEQFF. Here the CDR3 DNA reads TGTGCCAGCAGCTTAAGCGGACTCAGCTCCTACAATGAGCAGTTCTTC.

This clonotype has at least ten counts. The chain couples TRBV11-2 to TRBJ2-5, with D perhaps being TRBD1 or TRBD2 (5 bases each). This CDR3 spans 14 amino acids. Germline CDR1 is SGHAT and CDR2 is FQNNGV. Trimming removed 5 bases at V and 7 bases at J, with 17 bases between. In DNA form, the CDR3 reads TGTGCCAGCAGCCAAGGGGCGCGAGGGGCGACCCAGTACTTC. Amino acids: CASSQGARGATQYF.

This chain joins TRBV5-4 and TRBJ1-5; D not resolved. The CDR3 is 14 residues long. Germline CDR1 reads SGHNT; CDR2 reads YYREEE (reference sequence). The ends were cut back, 0 bases at V and 4 bases at J, with 8 bases in the middle. CDR3 coding DNA: TGTGCCAGCAGCTTGGCCCGAAAAAATCAGCCCCAGCATTTT. Protein: CASSLARKNQPQHF.

This clonotype is medium-sized within its sample. This chain connects TRBV28 to TRBJ1-5; 7 bases line up with TRBD1. Germline lookup yields CDR1 MDHEN and CDR2 SYDVKM. Trimming took 7 bases from V and 7 from J; bases not matched to a gene: 10. The CDR3 covers 14 residues. This CDR3 reads CASTPGQVSQPQHF. The CDR3 region has the DNA TGTGCCAGCACCCCTGGACAGGTCAGCCAGCCCCAGCATTTT.

On this clonotype itself: A much larger clone differs by one base, so this may be a read error. The chain combines TRBV29-1 with TRBJ2-1, with TRBD2 matching over 8 bases. Germline-derived CDR1 and CDR2 are SQVTM and ANQGSEA. Trimming cost V 7 bases and J 6 bases; bases outside gene matches: 11. This CDR3 contains 14 residues. CDR3 in DNA: TGCAGCGCTTTAAAGCGGGAGTTGGGCAATGAGCAGTTCTTC. Protein product: CSALKRELGNEQFF.

This clonotype was counted a few times. CDR3 sequence reads: CASSLSSAGQETQYF. Written as DNA, the CDR3 is TGTGCCAGCAGCTTAAGTAGCGCTGGCCAAGAGACCCAGTACTTC. The V gene is TRBV7-9, the J gene TRBJ2-5; possible D gene TRBD2, 5 bases. CDR1 is SEHNR, CDR2 FQNEAQ, per germline (reference sequence). The V end was cut by 2 bases, the J end by 1 base, with 11 bases between. This CDR3 has 15 residues.

This sequence joins TRBV28 and TRBJ2-7, with D possibly TRBD2 on 5 matching bases. Between the trimmed V and J ends, which lost 6 bases and 5 bases, there was a span of 26 bases. This CDR3 region has 17 residues. Germline lookup yields CDR1 MDHEN and CDR2 SYDVKM. The CDR3 region has the DNA TGTGCCAGCAGCCCCCCCCGGGGATGGGAATTTCCCCACGAGCAGTACTTC. Its translation is CASSPPRGWEFPHEQYF.

This clonotype was seen a handful of times. This chain joins TRBV30 and TRBJ2-1, with D perhaps TRBD2 (5 bases). CDR1 and CDR2 (germline): GTSNPN, SVGIG (reference sequence). CDR3 length: 14 amino acids. V lost 0 bases, J lost 11 bases, and 17 bases lay in between. The CDR3 protein is CAWSVGVGGGQQFF. The CDR3 region has the DNA TGTGCCTGGAGTGTCGGCGTTGGCGGAGGACAGCAGTTCTTC. Looking up the rest from reference TRBV30 and TRBJ2-1 gives the full variable domain: SQTIHQWPATLVQPVGSPLSLECTVEGTSNPNLYWYRQAAGRGLQLLFYSVGIGQISSEVPQNLSASRPQDRQFILSSKKLLLSDSGFYLCAWSVGVGGGQQFFGPGTRLTVL.

Turning to this clonotype: Just one base apart from a much larger clone, this may be a read error. Since the CDR3 does not end with the conserved phenylalanine or tryptophan, this likely comes from a read error. V usage is TRBV6-1 and J usage is TRBJ2-1; tentatively, D is TRBD1 or TRBD2 (5 bases each). V was pared by 2 bases and J by 10 bases, with 18 bases between. There are 15 residues in the CDR3. Per the germline V gene, CDR1 is MNHNS and CDR2 is SASEGT. The CDR3 sequence is CASSEFVGQGGEQFL. CDR3 DNA: TGTGCCAGCAGTGAATTCGTAGGGCAGGGCGGGGAGCAGTTCCTC.

This clonotype appeared a few times. The V call is TRBV12-3 or TRBV12-4, the J call TRBJ2-3; TRBD2 agrees at 10 bases. V dropped 6 bases and J dropped 4; count of bases not matched to a gene: 10. The CDR3 loop spans 16 amino acids. The CDR3, as DNA: TGTGCCAGCAGGGACCCGCTAGCGGGAGAGGCAGATACGCAGTATTTT. It is translated as CASRDPLAGEADTQYF.